These T cell receptor beta chains were read from a single sample in a study of T cells of healthy individuals. From the 5' RACE reads, TCRdb called clonotypes with MiXCR, one entry per CDR3 protein. The data contain about 96,000 distinct CDR3 sequences, 17% of them seen just once; the ten biggest clones take up 6.2%. The receptor set was obtained from a human donor in good health. CDR3s include the opening cysteine and the closing phenylalanine or tryptophan. D genes are given only for firm matches. Rows give clone size only sometimes, using once, few, many, or a class for an expanded clone.

j_gene,v_gene,abundance,len,d_gene,CDR3nt,CDR3aa
TRBJ2-4,TRBV14,.,15,TRBD2,TGTGCCAGCAGCCAAGCGGCGGGGGGGCAATTCATTCAGTACTTC,CASSQAAGGQFIQYF
TRBJ2-5,TRBV7-6,few,13,TRBD1,TGTGCCAGCAGCCTACAGGGGGCAGAGACCCAGTACTTC,CASSLQGAETQYF
TRBJ1-6,TRBV19,.,14,TRBD1,TGTGCCAGTACCTCGACAGGGTATAATTCACCCCTCCACTTT,CASTSTGYNSPLHF
TRBJ2-5,TRBV5-1,few,13,.,TGCGCCAGCAGCTTCCAGATCCAAGAGACCCAGTACTTC,CASSFQIQETQYF
TRBJ1-3,TRBV12-3/TRBV12-4,many,14,.,TGTGCCAGCAGTGCGAGGATATTTAGAAACACCATATATTTT,CASSARIFRNTIYF
TRBJ1-5,TRBV6-2/TRBV6-3,few,15,TRBD1,TGTGCCAGCACCCAGAGGGGGCGGGAGAATCAGCCCCAGCATTTT,CASTQRGRENQPQHF
TRBJ1-1,TRBV7-9,.,14,.,TGTGCCAGCAGCTTAGGGGGGGGATGGACTGAAGCTTTCTTT,CASSLGGGWTEAFF
TRBJ1-2,TRBV7-2,.,15,.,TGTGCCAGCACCAAGGGCGGAACCTCTAACTATGGCTACACCTTC,CASTKGGTSNYGYTF
TRBJ1-6,TRBV4-2,few,17,.,TGTGCCAGCAGCCAAGAGGGGGTGAGCTCCTATAATTCACCCCTCCACTTT,CASSQEGVSSYNSPLHF
TRBJ1-2,TRBV5-1,many,14,.,TGCGCCAGCAGCTTTGGTGGGGTCGACTATGGCTACACCTTC,CASSFGGVDYGYTF
TRBJ2-4,TRBV4-3,few,14,.,TGCGCCAGCAGCCAAGTCGGCAGCCAAAACATTCAGTACTTC,CASSQVGSQNIQYF
TRBJ2-2,TRBV7-7,.,15,.,TGTGCTAGCAGCTATACACTGGGAGACACCGGGGAGCTGTTTTTT,CASSYTLGDTGELFF
TRBJ1-4,TRBV20-1,.,14,.,TGCAGTGCTAGGGGGGGGGACATATCCGAAAAACTGTTTTTT,CSARGGDISEKLFF
TRBJ2-7,TRBV30,many,13,TRBD2,TGTGCCTGGAGCGTGGGGGGGGCCTACGAGCAGTACTTC,CAWSVGGAYEQYF